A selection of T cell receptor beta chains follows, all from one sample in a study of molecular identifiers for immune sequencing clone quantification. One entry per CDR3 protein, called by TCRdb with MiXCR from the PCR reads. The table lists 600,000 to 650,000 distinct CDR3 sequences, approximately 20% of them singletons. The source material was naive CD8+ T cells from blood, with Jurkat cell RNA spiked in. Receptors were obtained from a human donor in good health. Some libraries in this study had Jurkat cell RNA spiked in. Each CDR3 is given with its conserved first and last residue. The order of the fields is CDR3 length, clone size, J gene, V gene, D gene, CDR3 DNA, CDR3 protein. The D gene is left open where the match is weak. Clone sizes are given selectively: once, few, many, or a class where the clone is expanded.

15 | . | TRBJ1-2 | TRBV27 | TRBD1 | TGTGCCAGCAGTCCCAGGGGACAGGGGAGCTATGGCTACACCTTC | CASSPRGQGSYGYTF
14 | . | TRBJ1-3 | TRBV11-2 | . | TGTGCCAGCAGCCCGCGCACCTCTGGAAACACCATATATTTT | CASSPRTSGNTIYF
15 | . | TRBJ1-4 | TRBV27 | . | TGTGCCAGCAGTTTATCGCGGGGTGGCAATGAAAAACTGTTTTTT | CASSLSRGGNEKLFF
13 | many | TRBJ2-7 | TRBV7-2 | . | TGTGCCAGCAGCTTAGTACAGTCACCCGAGCAGTACTTC | CASSLVQSPEQYF
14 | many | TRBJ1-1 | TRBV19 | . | TGTGCCAGTAGTATTGGGGGACATTACACTGAAGCTTTCTTT | CASSIGGHYTEAFF
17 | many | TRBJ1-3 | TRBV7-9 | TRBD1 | TGTGCCAGCAGCTTCTTGACAGGGGGATTCTCTGGAAACACCATATATTTT | CASSFLTGGFSGNTIYF
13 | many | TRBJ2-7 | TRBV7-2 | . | TGTGCCAGCAGCTTACAGCGGGCCTACGAGCAGTACTTC | CASSLQRAYEQYF
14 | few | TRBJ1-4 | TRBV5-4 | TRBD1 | TGTGCCAGCAGCGAGGACAGGAATAATGAAAAACTGTTTTTT | CASSEDRNNEKLFF
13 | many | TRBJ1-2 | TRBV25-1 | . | TGTGCCAGCAGTGAATATAACTCCTATGGCTACACCTTC | CASSEYNSYGYTF
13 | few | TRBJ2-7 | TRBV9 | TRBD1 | TGTGCCAGCAGCCGGGACAGCCTCTACGAGCAGTACTTC | CASSRDSLYEQYF
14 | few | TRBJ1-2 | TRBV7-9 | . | TGTGCCATCATACCTGGGACGGGGGACTATGGCTACACCTTC | CAIIPGTGDYGYTF
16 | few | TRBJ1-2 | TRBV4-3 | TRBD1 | TGCGCCAGCAGCCAAGATTGGGCGGACAGGGTTCGAGGCTGCACCTTC | CASSQDWADRVRGCTF
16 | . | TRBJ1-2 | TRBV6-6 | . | TGTGCCAGCAGTCCTCCGCCAGGGCTAGCTAACTATGGCTACACCTTC | CASSPPPGLANYGYTF
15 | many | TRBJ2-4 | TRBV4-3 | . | TGCGCCAGCAGCCGTCAGGACGACCCCAAAAACATTCAGTACTTC | CASSRQDDPKNIQYF
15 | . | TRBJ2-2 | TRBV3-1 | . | TGTGCCAGCTTTACCGGCCAGGGGAACACCGGGGAGCTGTTTTTT | CASFTGQGNTGELFF
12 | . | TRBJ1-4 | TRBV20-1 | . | TGCAGTGTAGTTGCAACTAATGAAAAACTGTTTTTT | CSVVATNEKLFF
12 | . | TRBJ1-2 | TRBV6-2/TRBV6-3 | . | TGTGCCAGCAGCCCAGGTAGCTATGGCTACACCTTC | CASSPGSYGYTF
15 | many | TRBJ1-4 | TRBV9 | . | TGTGCCAGCAGCGTAGGCGGAGCAACTAATGAAAAACTGTTTTTT | CASSVGGATNEKLFF
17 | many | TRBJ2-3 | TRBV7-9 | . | TGTGCCAGCAGCTTAGCCGGGACACAGATGAACACAGATACGCAGTATTTT | CASSLAGTQMNTDTQYF
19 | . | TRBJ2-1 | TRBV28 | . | TGTGCCAGCAGTTCAACCTATATGACGACCATAAGCTCCTACAATGAGCAGTTCTTC | CASSSTYMTTISSYNEQFF
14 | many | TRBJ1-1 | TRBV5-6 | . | TGTGCCAGCAGCTTGCTAAGGGGAGTCACTGAAGCTTTCTTT | CASSLLRGVTEAFF
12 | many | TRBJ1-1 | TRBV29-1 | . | TGCAGCGGCCAGGAACCTAACACTGAAGCTTTCTTT | CSGQEPNTEAFF
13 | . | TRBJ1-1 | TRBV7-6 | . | TGTGCCAGCAGCTTAAAGACGGCGGGAGAAGCTTTCTTT | CASSLKTAGEAFF
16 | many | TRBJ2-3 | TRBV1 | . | TGCACCAGCAGCCAATCTATGGGTGGGGGCACAGATACGCAGTATTTT | CTSSQSMGGGTDTQYF
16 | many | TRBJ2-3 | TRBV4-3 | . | TGCGCCAGCAGCCAAGATCAGGGCTCCCCGGGAGATACGCAGTATTTT | CASSQDQGSPGDTQYF
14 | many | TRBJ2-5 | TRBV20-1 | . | TGCAGTGCAAACCAGAGGGCCCAGTACCTGGCCCAGTACTTC | CSANQRAQYLAQYF
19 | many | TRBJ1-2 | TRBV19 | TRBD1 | TGTGCCAGTAGTATAGAAAGGACTTCGGGACAGGGGGCTTTCTATGGCTACACCTTC | CASSIERTSGQGAFYGYTF
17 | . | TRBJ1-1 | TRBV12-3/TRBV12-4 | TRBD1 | TGTGCCAGCAGCCCCGACAGGGGCCCTCTCATGAACACTGAAGCTTTCTTT | CASSPDRGPLMNTEAFF
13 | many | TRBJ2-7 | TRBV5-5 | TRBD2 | TGTGCCAGCAGCTTGGTCGGGAGGGAAGAGCAGTACTTC | CASSLVGREEQYF
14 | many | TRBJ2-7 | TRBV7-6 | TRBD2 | TGTGCCAGCAGCTTACTTCGGGAGGGCCCCGAGCAGTACTTC | CASSLLREGPEQYF
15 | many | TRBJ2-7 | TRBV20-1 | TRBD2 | TGCAGTGCTAGACCTAGCGGCGACCTTCCCTACGAGCAGTACTTC | CSARPSGDLPYEQYF
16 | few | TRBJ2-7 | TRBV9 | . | TGTGCCAGCAGCGCGGGATTGGGGGGGGGCGTCGACGAGCAGTACTTC | CASSAGLGGGVDEQYF
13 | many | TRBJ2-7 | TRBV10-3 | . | TGTGCCATCAGTGAAACTCAAGGCGGGCTTGAGTACTTC | CAISETQGGLEYF
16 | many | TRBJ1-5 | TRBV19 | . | TGTGCCAGTAGTATAGGCTCCCGGGGGGGCAATCAGCCCCAGCATTTT | CASSIGSRGGNQPQHF
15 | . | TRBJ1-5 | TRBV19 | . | TGTGCCAGTAGTTACAGTTATGATAGCAATCAGCCCCAGCATTTT | CASSYSYDSNQPQHF
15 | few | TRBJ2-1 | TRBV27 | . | TGTGCCAGCAGTTTCACGACAGGTTTTAACAATGAGCAGTTCTTC | CASSFTTGFNNEQFF
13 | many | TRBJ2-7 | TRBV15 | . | TGTGCCACTAAGAGCGGGTCCGCCTACGAGCAGTACTTC | CATKSGSAYEQYF
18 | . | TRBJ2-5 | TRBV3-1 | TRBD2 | TGTGCCAGCAGCCAAGATGGCGGGAGGGCCGGGCTACAAGAGACCCAGTACTTC | CASSQDGGRAGLQETQYF
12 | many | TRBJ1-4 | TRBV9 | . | TGTGCCAGCAGCGTAGAAGGTGAAAAACTGTTTTTT | CASSVEGEKLFF
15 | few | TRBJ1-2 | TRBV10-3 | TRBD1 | TGTGCCATCAGTGAGTCGACAGGGTTGCACTATGGCTACACCTTC | CAISESTGLHYGYTF
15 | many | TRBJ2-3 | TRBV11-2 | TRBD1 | TGTGCCAGCAGCCGAGGGACAGCTAGCACAGATACGCAGTATTTT | CASSRGTASTDTQYF
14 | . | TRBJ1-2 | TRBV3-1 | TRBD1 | TGTGCCAGCAGACCGACAGGGGGTGGCTATGACTACACCTTC | CASRPTGGGYDYTF
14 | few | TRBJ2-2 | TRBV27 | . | TGTGCCACCGCGGTCCTCGGAGGGACCGGGGAGCTGTTTTTT | CATAVLGGTGELFF
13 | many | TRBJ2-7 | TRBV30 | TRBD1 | TGTGCCTGGAACGGACAGGGGCCCTACGAGCAGTACTTC | CAWNGQGPYEQYF
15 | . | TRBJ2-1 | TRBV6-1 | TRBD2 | TGTGCCAGCAGTGATGGCCCGGGACTAAAGGGTGAGCAGTTCTTC | CASSDGPGLKGEQFF
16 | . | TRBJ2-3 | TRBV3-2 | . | TGTGCCAGCAGCCAAGAGGACAGGGGGCCTAAGGAGACCCAGCACTTC | CASSQEDRGPKETQHF
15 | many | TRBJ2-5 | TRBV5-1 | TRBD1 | TGCGCCAGCAGCACGGGACAGGGTTCGGGGGAGACCCAGTACTTC | CASSTGQGSGETQYF
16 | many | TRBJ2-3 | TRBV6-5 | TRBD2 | TGTGCCAGCAGTAGTGGGACTAGCGGGATTGCAGATACGCAGTATTTT | CASSSGTSGIADTQYF
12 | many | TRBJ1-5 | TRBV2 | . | TGTGCCGCAGCGGACTTCAATCAGCCCCAGCATTTT | CAAADFNQPQHF
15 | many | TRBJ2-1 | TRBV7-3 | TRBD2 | TGTGCCAGCAGCTTTTTAGCGGGATATGGCAATGAGCAGTTCTTC | CASSFLAGYGNEQFF
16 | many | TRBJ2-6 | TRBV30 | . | TGTGCCTGGACGGACGGATTAGGTTCTGGGGCCAACGTCCTGACTTTC | CAWTDGLGSGANVLTF
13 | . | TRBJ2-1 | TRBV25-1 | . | TGTGCCAGCAGCGGACGTAGCTACAATGAGCAGTTCTTC | CASSGRSYNEQFF
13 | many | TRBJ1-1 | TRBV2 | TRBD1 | TGTGCCAGCGATCAGGGGGCCCACACTGAAGCTTTCTTT | CASDQGAHTEAFF
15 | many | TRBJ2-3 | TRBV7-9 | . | TGTGCCAGCAGCATACCTGGGCTTAACACAGATACGCAGTATTTT | CASSIPGLNTDTQYF
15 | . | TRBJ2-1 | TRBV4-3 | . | TGCGCCAGCAGCCAGGACAAGGTTTCCTACAATGAGCAGTTCTTC | CASSQDKVSYNEQFF
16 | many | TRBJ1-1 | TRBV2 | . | TGTGCCAGCAGTGAGCGGGGTTCCAGCGAGAACACTGAAGCTTTCTTT | CASSERGSSENTEAFF
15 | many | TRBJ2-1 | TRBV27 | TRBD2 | TGTGCCAGCAGTTCTAGCGGGGGGTCGAACAATGAGCAGTTCTTC | CASSSSGGSNNEQFF
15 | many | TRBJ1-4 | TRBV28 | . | TGTGCCAGCAGTCTGAGGATAGAGAGTAATGAAAAACTGTTTTTT | CASSLRIESNEKLFF